This T cell receptor (beta chain) is from a study of T cells in Graves' hyperthyroidism and ophthalmopathy. The CDR3 is made up of 16 amino acids. Trimming took 5 bases from V and 0 from J, leaving 16 bases between them. CDR1 and CDR2 (germline): SGHTA, FQGNSA. The TCR beta CDR3 regions underwent amplification using RNA transcripts as the source. First-round RT-PCR with HTBI primers amplified the TCR CDR3 region. In TCRdb, the multiplex PCR reads were re-called with MiXCR into one record per CDR3 protein. This sample has around 620,000 distinct CDR3 sequences, with roughly 17% found just once. This clonotype was observed at least ten times.

Sequencing was carried out using blood. The rearrangement joins TRBV7-2 to TRBJ1-1; perhaps TRBD1 as D (6 bases). This TCR was recovered from a woman in her 30s with Graves' hyperthyroidism. The CDR3 coding sequence is TGTGCCAGCAGCCGCCTGGGGGGGCTCATGAACACTGAAGCTTTCTTT. Translated, it gives CASSRLGGLMNTEAFF.